This TCR beta chain was sequenced for a study of CD8 T cells in Susac syndrome. Purification of the CD8+ and CD4+ T cells relied on negative isolation, and TEMRA cells underwent FACS enrichment. With random hexamers, roughly 0.5 to 1 ug RNA was reverse transcribed. An immunoSEQ multiplex PCR amplified TCR beta CDR3 over 54 Vbeta and 13 Jbeta. TCRdb reprocessed the immunoSEQ multiplex PCR reads with MiXCR, giving one entry per CDR3 protein. The sample lists roughly 100,000 distinct CDR3 sequences, roughly 94% occurring once. Sequencing input: CD8+ T cells from PBMCs. The clonotype was recovered from a human donor with Susac syndrome.

The CDR3 coding sequence is TGTGCCAGCACCCGAGGGGCCACTGAAGCTTTCTTT. It yields the protein CASTRGATEAFF. The V and J genes are TRBV12-3 or TRBV12-4 and TRBJ1-1; a possible D gene is TRBD1 (5 bases). The CDR3 sequence is 12 residues long. Trimming pared 7 bases from V and 4 bases from J, leaving 10 bases between.